This TCR beta chain appears in the sequencing data of a study of beta chain features in type 1 diabetes. Broader study findings: Healthy donors had naive, central memory and Treg TCRB repertoires that appeared less similar than those seen among patients.

TCRB transcripts that were expressed got sequenced, as all of the isolated RNA had been reverse transcribed. Sequencing was performed with immunoSEQ multiplex PCR; in TCRdb, only in-frame clones are kept and a portion is missing. The data show about 620,000 clones, less than 20% seen once. Deletions cut 6 bases from V and 2 bases from J, with 11 bases between. The CDR3 runs to 14 residues. Germline-derived CDR1 and CDR2 are SGHTA and FQGNSA. This clone has a handful of counts. Its matching antigen is unknown. The receptor was isolated from a man aged 18 to 29 in good health. This rearrangement joins TRBV7-2 to TRBJ1-5; no definite D call. The sample consisted of naive CD4+ T cells from blood. The CDR3 coding sequence is TGTGCCAGCAGTTTGACACCTCGCAATCAGCCCCAGCATTTT. It is translated as CASSLTPRNQPQHF.